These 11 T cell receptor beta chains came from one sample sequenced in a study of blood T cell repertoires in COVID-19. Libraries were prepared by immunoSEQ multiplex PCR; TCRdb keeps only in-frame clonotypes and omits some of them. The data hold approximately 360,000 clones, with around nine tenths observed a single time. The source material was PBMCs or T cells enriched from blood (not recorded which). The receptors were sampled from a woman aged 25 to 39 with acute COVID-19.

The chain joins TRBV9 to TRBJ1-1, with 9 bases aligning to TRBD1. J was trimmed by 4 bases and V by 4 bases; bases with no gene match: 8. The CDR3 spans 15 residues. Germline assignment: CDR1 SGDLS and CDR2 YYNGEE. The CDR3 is CASSLGTGRSTEAFF. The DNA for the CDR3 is TGTGCCAGCAGCCTGGGGACAGGGAGAAGCACTGAAGCTTTCTTT.

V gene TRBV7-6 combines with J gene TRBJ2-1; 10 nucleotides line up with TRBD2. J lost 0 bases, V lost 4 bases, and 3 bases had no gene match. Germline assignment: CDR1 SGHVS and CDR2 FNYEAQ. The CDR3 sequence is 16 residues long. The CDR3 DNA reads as TGTGCCAGCAGCTGGACTAGCGGTGCCTCCTACAATGAGCAGTTCTTC. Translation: CASSWTSGASYNEQFF.

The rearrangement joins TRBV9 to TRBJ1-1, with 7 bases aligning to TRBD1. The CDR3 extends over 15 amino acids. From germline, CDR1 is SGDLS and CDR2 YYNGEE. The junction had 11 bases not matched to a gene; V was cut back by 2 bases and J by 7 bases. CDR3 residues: CASSVLLGRDSEAFF. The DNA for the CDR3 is TGTGCCAGCAGCGTCCTCCTAGGCCGGGACAGTGAAGCTTTCTTT.

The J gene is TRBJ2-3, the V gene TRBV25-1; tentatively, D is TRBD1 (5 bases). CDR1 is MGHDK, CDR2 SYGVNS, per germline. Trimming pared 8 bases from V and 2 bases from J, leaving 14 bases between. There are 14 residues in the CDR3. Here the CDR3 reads CASERGYNTDTQYF. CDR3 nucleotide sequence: TGTGCCAGCGAAAGGGGATACAACACAGATACGCAGTATTTT.

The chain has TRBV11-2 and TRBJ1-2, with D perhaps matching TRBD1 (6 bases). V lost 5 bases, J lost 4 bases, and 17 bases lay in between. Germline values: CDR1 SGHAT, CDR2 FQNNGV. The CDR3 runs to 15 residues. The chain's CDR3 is CASSKSGQTVYGYTF. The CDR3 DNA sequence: TGTGCCAGCAGCAAAAGCGGACAGACTGTCTATGGCTACACCTTC. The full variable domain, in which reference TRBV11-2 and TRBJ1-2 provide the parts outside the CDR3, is EAGVAQSPRYKIIEKRQSVAFWCNPISGHATLYWYQQILGQGPKLLIQFQNNGVVDDSQLPKDRFSAERLKGVDSTLKIQPAKLEDSAVYLCASSKSGQTVYGYTFGSGTRLTVV.

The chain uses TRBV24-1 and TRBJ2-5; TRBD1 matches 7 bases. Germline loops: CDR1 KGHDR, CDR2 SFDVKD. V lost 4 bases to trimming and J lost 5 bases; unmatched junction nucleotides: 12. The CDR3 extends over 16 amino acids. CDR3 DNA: TGTGCCACCAGTGACCCAACCGGGACAGTCGACGAGACCCAGTACTTC. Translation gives CATSDPTGTVDETQYF.

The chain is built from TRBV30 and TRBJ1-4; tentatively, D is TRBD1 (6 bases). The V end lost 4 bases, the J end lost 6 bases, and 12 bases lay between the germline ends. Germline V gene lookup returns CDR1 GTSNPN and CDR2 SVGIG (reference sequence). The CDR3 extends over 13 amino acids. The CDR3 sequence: CAWKGGGDEKLFF. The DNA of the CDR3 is TGTGCCTGGAAGGGAGGGGGAGATGAAAAACTGTTTTTT.

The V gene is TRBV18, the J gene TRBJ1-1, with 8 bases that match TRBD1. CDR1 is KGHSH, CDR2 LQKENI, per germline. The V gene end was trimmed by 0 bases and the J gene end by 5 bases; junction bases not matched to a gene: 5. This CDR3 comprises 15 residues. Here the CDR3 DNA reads TGTGCCAGCTCACCACCGTTAAGACAGGGGACTGAAGCTTTCTTT. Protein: CASSPPLRQGTEAFF.

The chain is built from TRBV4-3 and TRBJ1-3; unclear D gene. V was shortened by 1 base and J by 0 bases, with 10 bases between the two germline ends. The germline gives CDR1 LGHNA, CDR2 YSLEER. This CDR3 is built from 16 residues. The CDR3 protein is CASSQAPVFSGNTIYF. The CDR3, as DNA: TGCGCCAGCAGCCAAGCCCCGGTCTTCTCTGGAAACACCATATATTTT.

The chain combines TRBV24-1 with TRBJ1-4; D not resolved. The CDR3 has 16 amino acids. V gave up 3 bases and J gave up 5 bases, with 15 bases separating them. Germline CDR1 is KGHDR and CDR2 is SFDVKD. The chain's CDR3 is CATSDPFTRGNEKLFF. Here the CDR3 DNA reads TGTGCCACCAGTGATCCCTTCACCCGAGGAAATGAAAAACTGTTTTTT.

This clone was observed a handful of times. For the CDR3, the DNA is TGTGCCAGCAGCCCGGTGGTTGCGGGCAATCAGCCCCAGCATTTT. Translating gives CASSPVVAGNQPQHF. The J gene is TRBJ1-5, the V gene TRBV6-5; D uncertain. The CDR3 extends over 15 amino acids. V lost 6 bases to trimming and J lost 2 bases, with 14 bases between them. Looked up from germline, CDR1 is MNHEY and CDR2 is SVGAGI.